This TCR beta chain is drawn from a study of T cells after yellow fever vaccination (dated by TCRdb to between 2018 and 2021). Looking at the study overall: The SMART-Seq v4 Ultra Low Input RNA kit was used to prepare libraries from fractions with low cell numbers. To follow T-cell clones before and after primary and booster YFV17D yellow fever vaccination, bulk TCR alpha and beta repertoires were sequenced over time. Two healthy male donors made up the cohort, one aged 18 to 30 years and the other aged 30 to 40 years. Blood samples were taken at several timepoints before and after primary and secondary immunization, and bulk PBMC replicates and cell subsets were isolated.

The sample's treatment or condition, from its label and the paper: live attenuated yellow fever vaccine strain. At each blood-draw timepoint, two biological replicates of bulk PBMCs were collected. A standard Ficoll-Paque protocol was used to isolate PBMCs from peripheral blood. TriZol was used to extract RNA from bulk PBMCs, CD4 and CD8 fractions, and dextramer-positive and dextramer-negative fractions. TCR cDNA was synthesized by 5'RACE template switching, which introduced a universal primer site and unique molecular identifiers. Priming of cDNA synthesis was performed from both the TCR alpha and TCR beta constant segments. Two PCR steps were used to amplify libraries, with sample barcodes and sequencing adapters being added in the second step. Sequencing of libraries was done on Illumina HiSeq 2500 (2x100 bp) or NovaSeq (2x150 bp). On the authors' methods: Reads were demultiplexed and collapsed into UMI consensus sequences with MIGEC, and V(D)J alignment was performed with MiXCR. Vaccine-responding clonotypes were identified with edgeR using replicate PBMC samples, with FDR below 0.01 and a log2 fold change above 5 up to day 15 being required. Each bulk clonotype received a CD4 or CD8 identity based on whether the sequenced CD4 or CD8 repertoire contained that clonotype at higher abundance. TCRdb cleaned the public reads at Q25 with fastp, built clones with MiXCR and kept in-frame beta chains. Entries are consolidated by CDR3 protein sequence, retaining the most common genes and DNA. The V and J calls and clone size are TCRdb's, not the authors'. The sample table contains under 400,000 distinct CDR3 sequences; only one count was recorded for 11% of them. Roughly 18% of the sample is taken by the ten largest.

V has 0 bases trimmed and J has 8 bases trimmed; junction bases matching no gene number 9. CDR1 and CDR2 were assigned from the germline V gene (reference sequence) as DFQATT and SNEGSKA. The CDR3 contains 15 residues, cysteine and phenylalanine counted. Only CDR3 DNA remains: 45 bases, in frame from the first base. Turning to this clonotype: There is no known antigen for this receptor. Per-base qualities were not stored, and no clone one base away is much larger.

Results and caveats for the whole study, not just this receptor: Because the study included only a couple of donors, the extent to which the findings can be generalized is limited. Computational filtering was required because FACS-sorted repertoires could contain abundant contaminating clonotypes from the bulk population. A small fraction of clonotypes appeared in both the CD4 and CD8 compartments, likely as a result of convergent recombination. Most clones expanded after primary vaccination (96% of CD4 and roughly 91% of CD8) were re-detected after the booster, suggesting that broad memory maintenance occurred. The secondary T-cell response was weaker than the primary response but faster, peaking on day 5 instead of day 15.

The TCR originated in a man between 18 and 29 years old who received the YFV17D yellow fever vaccine. Sequenced material: PBMCs, taken on the day of the first yellow fever vaccination. The rearrangement joined TRBV20-1 to TRBJ2-1, and 8 junctional nucleotides match TRBD2. The CDR3 in this case is CSARDRVAGSDEQFF. The DNA is as follows: TGCAGTGCTAGAGATCGGGTAGCGGGGAGCGATGAGCAGTTCTTC.